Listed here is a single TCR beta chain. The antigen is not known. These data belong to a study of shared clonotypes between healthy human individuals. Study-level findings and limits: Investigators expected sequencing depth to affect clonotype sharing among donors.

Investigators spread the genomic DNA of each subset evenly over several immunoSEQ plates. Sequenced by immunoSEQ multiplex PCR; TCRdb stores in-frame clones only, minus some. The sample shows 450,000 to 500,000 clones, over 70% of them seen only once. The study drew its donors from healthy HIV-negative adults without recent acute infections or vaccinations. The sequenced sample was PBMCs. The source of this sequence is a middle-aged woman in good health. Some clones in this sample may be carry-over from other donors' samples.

The CDR3 region has the DNA TGTGCCAGCAGCTTTTCAGGGATAGGCTACGAGCAGTACTTC. Encoded protein: CASSFSGIGYEQYF. V gene TRBV7-8 combines with J gene TRBJ2-7; D might be TRBD1 (5 bases). This CDR3 comprises 14 residues. Deletions cut 3 bases from V and 3 bases from J, with 12 bases between. The V gene's germline CDR1 is SGHVS and CDR2 FQNEAQ.